The 13 T cell receptor beta chains below were found in one sample sequenced in a study of vaccination and CD4 T cells after COVID-19. Each CDR3 protein gets one entry after TCRdb re-called the PCR reads with MiXCR. The sample holds roughly 20,000 distinct CDR3 sequences, under 80% seen once. The input for sequencing was CD4+ T cells from blood, taken before SARS-CoV-2 vaccination. The source of these receptors is a human donor who had recovered from COVID-19.

V usage is TRBV20-1 and J usage is TRBJ2-1; D is unresolved. The CDR3 is 15 residues long. Germline V gene lookup returns CDR1 DFQATT and CDR2 SNEGSKA (reference sequence). V dropped 1 base and J dropped 3 bases, with 13 bases sitting between them. DNA for the CDR3: TGCAGTGCTAGAGCCCCCGGGCGGTTCTACAATGAGCAGTTCTTC. This gives the protein CSARAPGRFYNEQFF.

Worth noting for this clonotype: A clone one base away is much larger, so this may be a read error. The V call is TRBV20-1, the J call TRBJ2-3; 11 nucleotides match TRBD2. Germline trimming cut 2 bases from V and 8 bases from J; bases unmatched to any gene: 12. Germline V lookup: CDR1 DFQATT, CDR2 SNEGSKA (reference sequence). The CDR3 loop spans 16 amino acids. The CDR3 loop reads CSARKQLAGVAGTQYF. CDR3 DNA: TGCAGTGCTAGAAAACAACTAGCGGGAGTAGCAGGTACGCAGTATTTT.

This clonotype was recorded once. The chain couples TRBV6-2 or TRBV6-3 to TRBJ1-1; D remains ambiguous. The CDR3 totals 12 residues. Germline CDR1 reads MNHEY; CDR2 reads SVGEGT. The V and J ends lost 6 bases and 0 bases respectively, with 5 bases between them. The chain's CDR3 is CASREVNTEAFF. The CDR3 DNA is TGTGCCAGCAGAGAGGTGAACACTGAAGCTTTCTTT.

The CDR3 nucleotides are TGTGCCAGCAGCTCACAGGGGGCCACTGAAGCTTTCTTT. Translating gives CASSSQGATEAFF. This chain uses TRBV6-2 or TRBV6-3 with TRBJ1-1; 9 bases map to TRBD1. The junction had 3 bases not matched to a gene; V was cut back by 6 bases and J by 4 bases. Germline CDR1 and CDR2: MNHEY and SVGEGT. The CDR3 contains 13 residues.

The rearrangement uses TRBV6-5 and TRBJ1-2; 8 nucleotides match TRBD1. Germline lookup yields CDR1 MNHEY and CDR2 SVGAGI. With 4 bases clipped from V and 0 bases from J, the junction kept 4 bases outside the gene matches. This CDR3 has 15 amino acids. This CDR3 is CASSWTGRPNYGYTF. DNA of the CDR3: TGTGCCAGCAGTTGGACAGGGCGGCCTAACTATGGCTACACCTTC.

The chain is built from TRBV7-2 and TRBJ2-7, with a possible D match to TRBD2 (6 bases). The length of the CDR3 is 14 residues. CDR1 is SGHTA and CDR2 is FQGNSA in the germline V gene. V shed 5 bases and J shed 0 bases, with 11 bases lying between them. The CDR3 is CASSRERLSYEQYF. The CDR3 DNA is TGTGCCAGCAGCCGGGAGCGGCTCTCCTACGAGCAGTACTTC.

The CDR3 DNA follows: TGTGCCAGCAGTCCTAGGCTGGGGACCCAGTACTTC. Protein product: CASSPRLGTQYF. The gene calls are TRBV7-9 and TRBJ2-5; D ambiguous. Trimming left V 6 bases short and J 7 bases short, with 12 bases between. This CDR3 contains 12 residues. Germline V CDR1 and CDR2: SEHNR, FQNEAQ (reference sequence).

CDR3 sequence reads: CSARDPGQGNQPQHF. The CDR3 DNA reads TGCAGTGCTAGAGATCCAGGACAGGGAAATCAGCCCCAGCATTTT. The V call is TRBV20-1, the J call TRBJ1-5; 8 bases map to TRBD1. This CDR3 contains 15 residues. The germline V gene encodes CDR1 DFQATT and CDR2 SNEGSKA (reference sequence). Losses at the gene ends were 0 bases for V and 4 bases for J; bases not matched to a gene: 5.

This chain joins TRBV7-9 and TRBJ1-2; 9 bases match TRBD1. This CDR3 contains 16 residues. Trimming at V came to 7 bases and at J to 4 bases, leaving 13 bases not matched to a gene. Germline V CDR1 and CDR2: SEHNR, FQNEAQ (reference sequence). In nucleotides, the CDR3 is TGTGCCAGCAACAAGGTCACAGGGGGCGTTACCTATGGCTACACCTTC. It is translated as CASNKVTGGVTYGYTF.

The chain links TRBV7-9 to TRBJ2-7; a possible D gene is TRBD1 (5 bases). V was clipped by 0 bases and J by 0 bases, with 12 bases between them. Looked up from germline, CDR1 is SEHNR and CDR2 is FQNEAQ (reference sequence). The CDR3 runs 16 residues. The DNA of the CDR3 is TGTGCCAGCAGCTTAGCGCGACAGTCTACCTCCTACGAGCAGTACTTC. This codes for CASSLARQSTSYEQYF.

V gene TRBV7-3 combines with J gene TRBJ2-3; D might be TRBD2 (6 bases). The CDR3 runs to 14 residues. Trimming shortened V by 2 bases and J by 6 bases, and 12 bases separated the two germline ends. Looked up from germline, CDR1 is SGHTA and CDR2 is FQGTGA. In DNA, the CDR3 is TGTGCCAGCAGCTTAGGTTTTGCGGGGGATACGCAGTATTTT. The encoded protein is CASSLGFAGDTQYF.

The chain links TRBV6-2 or TRBV6-3 to TRBJ2-5; D ambiguous. Trimming stripped 2 bases from V and 5 bases from J, with 12 bases between. The length of the CDR3 is 14 residues. CDR1 MNHEY and CDR2 SVGEGT come from the germline V gene. The CDR3 region has the DNA TGTGCCAGCAGTTACGGCATTGTCAGGGAGACCCAGTACTTC. It translates to CASSYGIVRETQYF.

This chain links TRBV15 with TRBJ2-5; unclear D gene. Germline V CDR1 and CDR2: LNHNV, YYDKDF (reference sequence). The CDR3 extends over 13 amino acids. V dropped 1 base and J dropped 5 bases, with 8 bases sitting between them. This CDR3 reads CATSRVPGETQYF. Here the CDR3 DNA reads TGTGCCACCAGCAGAGTTCCCGGGGAGACCCAGTACTTC.